This TCR beta chain derives from a study of shared clonotypes between healthy human individuals. Study-level points and caveats: Naive subsets typically showed greater estimated richness than memory subsets. Generation probabilities of non-shared clonotypes were lower (relative to those shared by all four donors). Approximately 5% was the fraction of naive CD4 clonotypes found shared across a few donors.

Germline V gene data show CDR1 as PRHDT and CDR2 as FYEKMQ (reference sequence). Trimming removed 2 bases from V and 6 bases from J, with 7 bases in between. CDR3 size: 12 residues. Of note for this clone: Its antigen is not known.

In the study's own analysis: There were no quality scores in the junction-only immunoSEQ sequences, so filtering differed. The table came from immunoSEQ multiplex PCR; TCRdb's copy has only in-frame clones and leaves some out. From that table come the V and J calls and clone size; the DNA was used to work out D and trimming. The table has hundreds of thousands of clones, about 95% seen once. The chain combines TRBV13 with TRBJ1-2; D remains unclear. Source material: naive CD4+ T cells sorted from blood. Subset in this sample: CD45RA+ positively selected. This sequence was found in a woman between 25 and 40 years old in good health. CDR3 DNA: TGTGCCAGCAGCTTACGGATCCATGGCTACACCTTC. Its translation is CASSLRIHGYTF.